These T cell receptor beta chains were read from a single sample in a study of blood T cell repertoires in COVID-19. The method was immunoSEQ multiplex PCR; TCRdb's version includes in-frame clones alone and lacks a portion of them. The repertoire holds about 100,000 clones, with about 88% as singletons. Input material: peripheral blood. The receptors were gathered from a man younger than 40 in a cohort sampled during active COVID-19. The CDR3 runs from the conserved cysteine through the conserved F or W. A D gene is named only where the DNA matches it firmly. Only some rows state a clone size, as once, few, many or a class for expanded clones.

TRBV28	.	.	TRBJ2-4	TGTGCCAGCAGGAGTGGGGGGGCCAAAAACATTCAGTACTTC	CASRSGGAKNIQYF
TRBV3-1/TRBV3-2	.	.	TRBJ1-1	TGTGCCAGCAGCCAAGATGACAGGATGAACACTGAAGCTTTCTTT	CASSQDDRMNTEAFF
TRBV3-1/TRBV3-2	TRBD2	.	TRBJ2-5	TGTGCCAGCAGCTATTCGGGGGGGGAGACCCAGTACTTC	CASSYSGGETQYF
TRBV14	.	.	TRBJ1-1	TGTGCCAGCAGCCTAACAGGTCTGAACACTGAAGCTTTCTTT	CASSLTGLNTEAFF
TRBV19	TRBD2	.	TRBJ2-5	TGTGCCAGTAGTTCTAGCGGGGCGATCCAAGAGACCCAGTACTTC	CASSSSGAIQETQYF
TRBV29-1	.	.	TRBJ1-2	TGCAGCGTTGAAGACCTCCGGGTCTATGGCTACACCTTC	CSVEDLRVYGYTF
TRBV10-3	.	.	TRBJ2-6	TGTGCCATCACGAACGTAGTCGCCTCTGGGGCCAACGTCCTGACTTTC	CAITNVVASGANVLTF
TRBV27	TRBD1	.	TRBJ1-5	TGTGCCAGCAGGCCTACAGGGGGCGCGTTAAGGGCCCAGCATTTT	CASRPTGGALRAQHF
TRBV6-4	.	.	TRBJ1-1	TGTGCCAGCAGTACCACATTGAACACTGAAGCTTTCTTT	CASSTTLNTEAFF
TRBV7-2	TRBD1	.	TRBJ2-7	TGTGCCAGCAGCCCTCGGACAGGGGGCGCCTACGAGCAGTACTTC	CASSPRTGGAYEQYF
TRBV30	TRBD1	.	TRBJ1-4	TGTGCCTGGAGTAAGGGGACAGGGCGATCGGAAAAACTGTTTTTT	CAWSKGTGRSEKLFF
TRBV29-1	TRBD1	.	TRBJ2-7	TGCAGCGTGGGGACAGATGCGTACGAGCAGTACTTC	CSVGTDAYEQYF
TRBV5-1	.	.	TRBJ1-5	TGCGCCAGCAGCTTTGGACAGAATCAGCCCCAGCATTTT	CASSFGQNQPQHF
TRBV19	.	.	TRBJ1-1	TGTGCCAGTAGGATGGGGAGTGGGTACACTGAAGCTTTCTTT	CASRMGSGYTEAFF
TRBV28	.	.	TRBJ2-5	TGTGCCAGCAGTCGTCACTCCCCCACCCAAGAGACCCAGTACTTC	CASSRHSPTQETQYF
TRBV10-3	TRBD1	once	TRBJ1-2	TGTGCCATCAGTGAATGGCCGGGACAGGGCGGCTATGGCTACACCTTC	CAISEWPGQGGYGYTF
TRBV21-1	.	.	TRBJ2-2	TGTGCCAGCAGCAAAGGTTGGACTAGCGGGGGACGCGCGAACACCGGGGAGCTGTTTTTT	CASSKGWTSGGRANTGELFF
TRBV30	.	.	TRBJ1-5	TGTGCCTGGAGTGTGGGGGGGCCCCAGCATTTT	CAWSVGGPQHF
TRBV7-3	.	.	TRBJ2-7	TGTGCCAGCAGCTCCCACACGTACGAGCAGTACTTC	CASSSHTYEQYF
TRBV29-1	.	.	TRBJ1-1	TGCAGCGTTCCAAACACGTACACTGAAGCTTTCTTT	CSVPNTYTEAFF
TRBV7-9	TRBD1	.	TRBJ1-3	TGTGCCAGCAGCCGGACAGGGTCAGGAAACACCATATATTTT	CASSRTGSGNTIYF
TRBV18	TRBD2	once	TRBJ2-1	TGTGCCAGCTCACCACCGGAAGCGGGGGGGCGGAATGAGCAGTTCTTC	CASSPPEAGGRNEQFF
TRBV5-4	TRBD1	.	TRBJ1-2	TGTGCCAGCAGCTTGGGGGGACAGGGGGCGAAGGTTAATGGCTACACCTTC	CASSLGGQGAKVNGYTF
TRBV5-1	.	.	TRBJ2-7	TGCGCCAGCAGCCTCGAACCTCTAAGCCCCTACGAGCAGTACTTC	CASSLEPLSPYEQYF
TRBV7-9	TRBD1	once	TRBJ2-1	TGTGCCGGGGACAGGGTGGAGAATGAGCAGTTCTTC	CAGDRVENEQFF
TRBV5-8	.	.	TRBJ1-1	TGTGCCAGCAGCTTGGAGGGGTGGATGAACACTGAAGCTTTCTTT	CASSLEGWMNTEAFF
TRBV30	.	.	TRBJ1-5	TGTGCCTGGAGTGTCTATGGGCTTCATCAGCCCCAGCATTTT	CAWSVYGLHQPQHF
TRBV6-5	TRBD2	once	TRBJ2-6	TGTGCCAGCAGTTACTCTGCGGGAGCTGGGGCCAACGTCCTGACTTTC	CASSYSAGAGANVLTF
TRBV6-5	TRBD1	.	TRBJ2-7	TGTGCCAGCAGGCAACAGGGGGTAGGTGAGCAGTACTTC	CASRQQGVGEQYF
TRBV6-6	.	.	TRBJ2-1	TGTGCCAGCAGTTACTTCCTCAGGGCACAGTCCAATGAGCAGTTCTTC	CASSYFLRAQSNEQFF
TRBV5-6	TRBD2	.	TRBJ2-1	TGTGCCAGCAGCAGTATTACCGGGTCTACCGGGACTAGTGAGGAGCAGTTCTTC	CASSSITGSTGTSEEQFF
TRBV4-2	.	.	TRBJ2-2	TGTGCCAGCAGCCAAGAAAGAGGGTTGAGAAGCACCGGGGAGCTGTTTTTT	CASSQERGLRSTGELFF
TRBV24-1	.	.	TRBJ2-5	TGTGCCACCAGTGTTTCTCGGAGGGAAGAGACCCAGTACTTC	CATSVSRREETQYF
TRBV6-2/TRBV6-3	.	.	TRBJ2-7	TGTGCCAGCAGTTACTTTAGCGTTTACGAGCAGTACTTC	CASSYFSVYEQYF
TRBV10-3	.	.	TRBJ2-7	TGTGCCATCAGCTTGAGCCGGACAGTTTCCTACGAGCAGTACTTC	CAISLSRTVSYEQYF
TRBV5-6	.	.	TRBJ2-1	TGTGCCAGCAGCTTGACAGGGTATCCCTACAATGAGCAGTTCTTC	CASSLTGYPYNEQFF
TRBV5-1	TRBD1	.	TRBJ1-3	TGCGCCAGCAGCTTGGGAACAGGGGTAACCGGAAACACCATATATTTT	CASSLGTGVTGNTIYF
TRBV7-3	.	.	TRBJ2-7	TGTGCCAGCAGTCAAGGTGGGGGCAGAAGCTACGAGCAGTACTTC	CASSQGGGRSYEQYF
TRBV28	TRBD2	.	TRBJ2-3	TGTGCCAGCAGTTTATCGGGCGGGGGGGTCACAGATACGCAGTATTTT	CASSLSGGGVTDTQYF
TRBV5-1	.	.	TRBJ2-5	TGCGCCAGCAGCCCCCGCCGGGATCAAGAGACCCAGTACTTC	CASSPRRDQETQYF
TRBV27	.	once	TRBJ2-7	TGTGCCAGCAGTTTGTTGGTAGGGGACGAGCAGTACTTC	CASSLLVGDEQYF
TRBV5-4	TRBD1	.	TRBJ1-6	TGTGCCAGCAGCTCTGCGAACCGGGACAGAAATTCACCCCTCCACTTT	CASSSANRDRNSPLHF
TRBV20-1	.	.	TRBJ1-2	TGCAGTGACAGCACTAACTATGGCTACACCTTC	CSDSTNYGYTF
TRBV18	TRBD2	.	TRBJ2-2	TGTGCCAGCAGCAGCGGGGCGCAAAACACCGGGGAGCTGTTTTTT	CASSSGAQNTGELFF
TRBV6-6	.	.	TRBJ2-1	TGTGCCAGCAGTTATTCCAGGGCCTACAATGAGCAGTTCTTC	CASSYSRAYNEQFF
TRBV30	.	.	TRBJ2-5	TGTGCCTGGAGTCTCTCCCCTCGAGAGACCCAGTACTTC	CAWSLSPRETQYF
TRBV5-1	TRBD2	.	TRBJ2-1	TGCGCCAGCAGCTTGGCCCTTGGGGGGGACCCCCATTACAATGAGCAGTTCTTC	CASSLALGGDPHYNEQFF
TRBV2	TRBD1	.	TRBJ2-2	TGTGCCAGCTGGGGGGGACAGGGTAACGGGGAGCTGTTTTTT	CASWGGQGNGELFF
TRBV30	.	.	TRBJ1-1	TGTGCCTGGAGTCAGGGGAACGCTGAAGCTTTCTTT	CAWSQGNAEAFF
TRBV5-6	TRBD1	.	TRBJ2-5	TGTGCCAGCAGCGGGGGACAGGTAGAAGAGACCCAGTACTTC	CASSGGQVEETQYF